This T cell receptor (beta chain) came from a study of cytomegalovirus exposure and HLA in healthy donors. The PCR was carried out with 60 Vbeta primers and 13 Jbeta primers. TCRdb's table, derived via immunoSEQ multiplex PCR, lists solely in-frame clones and lacks some. The repertoire holds tens of thousands of clones, with approximately 80% as singletons. These donors counted as nominally healthy when sampled, but unrecorded immune exposures were likely. After removal of 1 base from V and 8 bases from J, the junction contained 11 bases not matched to a gene. Per the germline V gene, CDR1 is LGHNA and CDR2 is YNFKEQ. The CDR3 spans 18 residues. A word on this clone: Its antigen is not identified.

Whole-study results and caveats: Reportedly, HLA-A and HLA-B alleles of most subjects were accurately predicted from TCR beta. One variant, a missense change in DCLRE1C, was linked in a later analysis to TCR beta V- and J-gene trimming. An observed cluster of highly shared sequence variants was recorded as a likely sequencing artifact.

This TCR was sampled from a man younger than 30 in good health and CMV-seropositive. V usage is TRBV4-2 and J usage is TRBJ2-1; 13 bases are shared with TRBD2. The source material was PBMCs. The CDR3 nucleotides are TGTGCCAGCAGCCAAGGAGGGACCGGGACTAGCGGGATCTATGAGCAGTTCTTC. It encodes CASSQGGTGTSGIYEQFF.